This T cell receptor (beta chain) was recovered during a study of blood T cell repertoires in COVID-19. V was trimmed by 6 bases and J by 10 bases, leaving 7 bases between them. The germline CDR1 and CDR2 sequences are MDHEN and SYDVKM. The CDR3 has 11 amino acids. The assay was immunoSEQ multiplex PCR, and TCRdb's table has in-frame clones only and misses some. The sample contains hundreds of thousands of clones, more than 70% of which appear only once. The TCR originated in a woman aged 60-70 years with COVID-19, enrolled during active disease. Material: peripheral blood. The chain combines TRBV28 with TRBJ1-6; D is uncertain. CDR3 region: CASSSGSPLHF. The CDR3 nucleotides read TGTGCCAGCAGCTCGGGGTCACCCCTCCACTTT.